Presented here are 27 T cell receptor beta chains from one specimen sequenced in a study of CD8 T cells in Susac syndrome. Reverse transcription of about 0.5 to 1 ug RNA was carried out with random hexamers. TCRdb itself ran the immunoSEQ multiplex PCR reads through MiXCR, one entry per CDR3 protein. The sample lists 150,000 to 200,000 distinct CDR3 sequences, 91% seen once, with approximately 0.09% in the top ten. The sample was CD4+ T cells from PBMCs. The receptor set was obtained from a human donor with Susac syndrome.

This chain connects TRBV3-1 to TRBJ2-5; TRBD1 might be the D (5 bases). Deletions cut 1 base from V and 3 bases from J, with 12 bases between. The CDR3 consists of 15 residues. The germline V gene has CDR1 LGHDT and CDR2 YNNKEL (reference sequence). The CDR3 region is CASSQVLTGKETQYF. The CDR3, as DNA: TGTGCCAGCAGCCAAGTGTTAACAGGAAAAGAGACCCAGTACTTC.

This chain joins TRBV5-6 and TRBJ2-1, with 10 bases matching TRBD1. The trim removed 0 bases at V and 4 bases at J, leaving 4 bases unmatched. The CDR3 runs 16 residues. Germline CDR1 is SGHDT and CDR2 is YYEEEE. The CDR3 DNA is TGTGCCAGCAGCTTGGTTAGGACAGGGGGATACAATGAGCAGTTCTTC. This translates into CASSLVRTGGYNEQFF. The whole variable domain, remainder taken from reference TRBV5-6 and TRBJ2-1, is DAGVTQSPTHLIKTRGQQVTLRCSPKSGHDTVSWYQQALGQGPQFIFQYYEEEERQRGNFPDRFSGHQFPNYSSELNVNALLLGDSALYLCASSLVRTGGYNEQFFGPGTRLTVL.

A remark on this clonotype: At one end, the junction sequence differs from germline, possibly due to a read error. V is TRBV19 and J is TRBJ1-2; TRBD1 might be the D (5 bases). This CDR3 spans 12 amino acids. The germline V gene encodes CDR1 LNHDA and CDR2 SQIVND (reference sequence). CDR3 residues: CASEWGNYGYTF. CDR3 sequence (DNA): TGTGCCAGTGAGTGGGGGAACTATGGCTATACCTTC.

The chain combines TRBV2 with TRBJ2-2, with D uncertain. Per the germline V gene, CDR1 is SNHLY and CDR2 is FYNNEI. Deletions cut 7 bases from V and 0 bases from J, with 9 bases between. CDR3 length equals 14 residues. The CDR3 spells CASTYATNTGELFF. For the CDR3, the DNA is TGTGCCAGCACCTACGCCACGAACACCGGGGAGCTGTTTTTT.

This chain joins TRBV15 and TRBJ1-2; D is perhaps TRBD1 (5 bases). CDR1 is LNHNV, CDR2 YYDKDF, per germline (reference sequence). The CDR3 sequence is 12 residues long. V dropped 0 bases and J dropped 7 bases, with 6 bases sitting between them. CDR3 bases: TGTGCCACCAGCAGAGATCAGGGTGGCTACACCTTC. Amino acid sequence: CATSRDQGGYTF. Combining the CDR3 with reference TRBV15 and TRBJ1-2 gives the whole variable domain DAMVIQNPRYQVTQFGKPVTLSCSQTLNHNVMYWYQQKSSQAPKLLFHYYDKDFNNEADTPDNFQSRRPNTSFCFLDIRSPGLGDTAMYLCATSRDQGGYTFGSGTRLTVV.

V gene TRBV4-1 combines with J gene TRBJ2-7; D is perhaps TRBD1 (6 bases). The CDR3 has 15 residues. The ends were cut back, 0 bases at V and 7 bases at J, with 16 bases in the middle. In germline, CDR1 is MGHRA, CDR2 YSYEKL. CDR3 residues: CASSQEVRGSGEQYF. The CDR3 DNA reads TGCGCCAGCAGCCAAGAAGTTAGGGGGTCTGGAGAGCAGTACTTC.

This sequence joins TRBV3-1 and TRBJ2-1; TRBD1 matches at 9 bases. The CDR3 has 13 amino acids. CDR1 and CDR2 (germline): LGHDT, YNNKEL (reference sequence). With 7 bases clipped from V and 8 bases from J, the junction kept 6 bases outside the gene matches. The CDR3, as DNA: TGTGCCAGCACCCTACAGGGGGCCGATGAGCAGTTCTTC. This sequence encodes CASTLQGADEQFF.

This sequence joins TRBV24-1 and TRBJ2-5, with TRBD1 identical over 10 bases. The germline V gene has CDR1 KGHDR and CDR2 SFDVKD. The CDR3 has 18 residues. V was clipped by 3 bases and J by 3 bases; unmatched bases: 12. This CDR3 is CATSDPGQGWKGKETQYF. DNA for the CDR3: TGTGCCACCAGTGATCCGGGACAGGGGTGGAAGGGTAAAGAGACCCAGTACTTC.

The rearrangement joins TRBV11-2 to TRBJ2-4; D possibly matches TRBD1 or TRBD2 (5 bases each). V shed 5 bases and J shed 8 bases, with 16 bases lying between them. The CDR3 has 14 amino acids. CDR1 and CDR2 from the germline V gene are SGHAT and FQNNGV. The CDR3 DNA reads TGTGCCAGCAGCCACGGGGCAGGGTGGGACATTCAGTACTTC. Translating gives CASSHGAGWDIQYF. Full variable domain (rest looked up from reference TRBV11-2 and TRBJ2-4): EAGVAQSPRYKIIEKRQSVAFWCNPISGHATLYWYQQILGQGPKLLIQFQNNGVVDDSQLPKDRFSAERLKGVDSTLKIQPAKLEDSAVYLCASSHGAGWDIQYFGAGTRLSVL.

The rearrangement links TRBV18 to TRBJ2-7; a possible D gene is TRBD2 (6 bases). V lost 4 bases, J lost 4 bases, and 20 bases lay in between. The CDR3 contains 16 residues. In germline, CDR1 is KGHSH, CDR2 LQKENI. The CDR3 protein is CASSHGGLADEYEQYF. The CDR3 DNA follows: TGTGCCAGCTCACACGGGGGATTAGCTGACGAGTACGAGCAGTACTTC.

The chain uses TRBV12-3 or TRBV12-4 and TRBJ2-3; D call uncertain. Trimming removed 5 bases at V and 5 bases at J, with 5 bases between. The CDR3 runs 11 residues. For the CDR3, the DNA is TGTGCCAGCAGTATCGTAGATACGCAGTATTTT. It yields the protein CASSIVDTQYF.

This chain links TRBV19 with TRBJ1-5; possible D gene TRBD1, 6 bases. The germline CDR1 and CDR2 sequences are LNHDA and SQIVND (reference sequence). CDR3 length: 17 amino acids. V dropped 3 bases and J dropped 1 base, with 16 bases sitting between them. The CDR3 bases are TGTGCCAGTAGTATCCAACAGGGAGGTTGGAGCAATCAGCCCCAGCATTTT. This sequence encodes CASSIQQGGWSNQPQHF.

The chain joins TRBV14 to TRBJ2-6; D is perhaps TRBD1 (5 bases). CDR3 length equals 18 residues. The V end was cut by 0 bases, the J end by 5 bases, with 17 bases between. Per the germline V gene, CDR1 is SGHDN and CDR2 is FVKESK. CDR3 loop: CASSQDRGSQLRANVLTF. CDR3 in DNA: TGTGCCAGCAGCCAAGATAGGGGCAGTCAGCTGCGGGCCAACGTCCTGACTTTC.

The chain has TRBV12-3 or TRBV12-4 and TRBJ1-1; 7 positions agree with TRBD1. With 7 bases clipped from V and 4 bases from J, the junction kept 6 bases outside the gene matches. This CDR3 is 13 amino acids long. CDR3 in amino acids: CASIRQGGTEAFF. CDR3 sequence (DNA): TGTGCCAGCATTAGACAGGGCGGCACTGAAGCTTTCTTT.

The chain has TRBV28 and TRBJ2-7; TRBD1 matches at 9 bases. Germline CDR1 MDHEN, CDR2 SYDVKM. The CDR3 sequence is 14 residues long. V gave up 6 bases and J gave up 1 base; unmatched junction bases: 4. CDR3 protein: CASRKQGASYEQYF. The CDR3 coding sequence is TGTGCCAGCAGGAAACAGGGGGCGTCCTACGAGCAGTACTTC.

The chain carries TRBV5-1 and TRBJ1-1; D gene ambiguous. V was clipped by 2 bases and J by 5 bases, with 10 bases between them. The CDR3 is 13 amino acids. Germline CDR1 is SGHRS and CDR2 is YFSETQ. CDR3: CASSLILSTEAFF. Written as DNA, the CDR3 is TGCGCCAGCAGCTTAATTCTATCTACTGAAGCTTTCTTT.

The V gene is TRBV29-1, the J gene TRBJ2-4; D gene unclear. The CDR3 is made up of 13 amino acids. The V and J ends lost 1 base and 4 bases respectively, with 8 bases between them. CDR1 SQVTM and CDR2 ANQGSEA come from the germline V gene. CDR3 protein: CSVEGLGKNIQYF. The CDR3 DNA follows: TGCAGCGTTGAAGGGCTAGGGAAAAACATTCAGTACTTC.

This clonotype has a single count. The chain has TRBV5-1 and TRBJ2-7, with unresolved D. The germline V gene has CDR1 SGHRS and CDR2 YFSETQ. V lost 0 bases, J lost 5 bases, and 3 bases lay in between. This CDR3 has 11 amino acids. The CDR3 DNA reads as TGCGCCAGCAGCTTGGAGGACGAGCAGTACTTC. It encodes CASSLEDEQYF. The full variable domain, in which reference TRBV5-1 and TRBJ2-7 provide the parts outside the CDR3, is KAGVTQTPRYLIKTRGQQVTLSCSPISGHRSVSWYQQTPGQGLQFLFEYFSETQRNKGNFPGRFSGRQFSNSRSEMNVSTLELGDSALYLCASSLEDEQYFGPGTRLTVT.

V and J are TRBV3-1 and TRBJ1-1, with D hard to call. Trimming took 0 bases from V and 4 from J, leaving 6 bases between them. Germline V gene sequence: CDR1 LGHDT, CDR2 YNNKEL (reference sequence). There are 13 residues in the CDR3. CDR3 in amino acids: CASSQEVRTEAFF. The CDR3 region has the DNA TGTGCCAGCAGCCAAGAGGTTCGCACTGAAGCTTTCTTT.

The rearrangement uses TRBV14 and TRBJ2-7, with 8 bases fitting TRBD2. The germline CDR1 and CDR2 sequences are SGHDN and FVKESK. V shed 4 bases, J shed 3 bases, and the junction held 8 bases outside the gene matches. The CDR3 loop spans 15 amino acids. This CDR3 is CASSPGLATDYEQYF. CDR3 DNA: TGTGCCAGCAGCCCCGGACTAGCAACCGACTACGAGCAGTACTTC.

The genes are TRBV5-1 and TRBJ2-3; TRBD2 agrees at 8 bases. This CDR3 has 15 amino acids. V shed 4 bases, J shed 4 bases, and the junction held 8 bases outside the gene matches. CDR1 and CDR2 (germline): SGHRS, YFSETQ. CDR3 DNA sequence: TGCGCCAGCAGCCAAAGCGGGAGAGGCGCAGATACGCAGTATTTT. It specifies CASSQSGRGADTQYF.

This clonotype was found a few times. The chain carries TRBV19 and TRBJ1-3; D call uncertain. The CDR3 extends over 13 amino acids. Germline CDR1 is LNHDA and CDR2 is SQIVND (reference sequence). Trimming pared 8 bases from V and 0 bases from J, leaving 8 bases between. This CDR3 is CASRESSGNTIYF. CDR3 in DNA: TGTGCCAGTCGCGAGAGCTCTGGAAACACCATATATTTT.

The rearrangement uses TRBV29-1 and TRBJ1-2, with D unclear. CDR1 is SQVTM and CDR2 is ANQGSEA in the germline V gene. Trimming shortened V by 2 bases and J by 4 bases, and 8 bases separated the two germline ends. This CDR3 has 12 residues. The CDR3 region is CSVEKGAYGYTF. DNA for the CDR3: TGCAGCGTTGAAAAGGGAGCCTATGGCTACACCTTC.

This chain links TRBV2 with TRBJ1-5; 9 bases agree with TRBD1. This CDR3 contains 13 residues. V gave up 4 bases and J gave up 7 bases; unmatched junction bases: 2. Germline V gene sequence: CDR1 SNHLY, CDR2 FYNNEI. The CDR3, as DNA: TGTGCCAGCAGTGGACAGGGGGAACAGCCCCAGCATTTT. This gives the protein CASSGQGEQPQHF.

The CDR3 bases are TGCGCCAGCAGTGACAGCACCGGGGAGCTGTTTTTT. It yields the protein CASSDSTGELFF. The chain couples TRBV10-2 to TRBJ2-2; unclear D gene. The CDR3 has 12 residues. The V gene's germline CDR1 is WSHSY and CDR2 SAAADI. V was trimmed by 3 bases and J by 4 bases, leaving 3 bases between them.

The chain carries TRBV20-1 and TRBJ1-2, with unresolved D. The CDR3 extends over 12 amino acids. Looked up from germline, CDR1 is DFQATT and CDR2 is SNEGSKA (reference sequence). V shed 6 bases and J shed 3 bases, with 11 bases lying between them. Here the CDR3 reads CSAPGGDYGYTF. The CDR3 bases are TGCAGTGCCCCCGGAGGAGACTATGGCTACACCTTC.

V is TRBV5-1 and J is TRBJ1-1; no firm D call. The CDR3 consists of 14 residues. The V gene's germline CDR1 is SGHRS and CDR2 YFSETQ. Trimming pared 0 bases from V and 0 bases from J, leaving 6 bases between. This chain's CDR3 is CASSLEWMNTEAFF. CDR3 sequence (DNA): TGCGCCAGCAGCTTGGAATGGATGAACACTGAAGCTTTCTTT. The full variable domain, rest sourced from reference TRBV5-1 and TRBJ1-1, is KAGVTQTPRYLIKTRGQQVTLSCSPISGHRSVSWYQQTPGQGLQFLFEYFSETQRNKGNFPGRFSGRQFSNSRSEMNVSTLELGDSALYLCASSLEWMNTEAFFGQGTRLTVV.